This entry describes one TCR beta chain. The antigen is undetermined. V was pared by 0 bases and J by 6 bases, with 7 bases of the junction left unmatched. The CDR3 runs 16 residues. Per germline, CDR1 LGHNA and CDR2 YSLEER. The sample belongs to a study of T cell responses to AZD1222 COVID-19 vaccine. Only in-frame clones appear in the TCRdb table, and some are missing; sequencing was by immunoSEQ multiplex PCR. The table records tens of thousands of clones, about nine tenths of them present only once. Notes on the study in general: At 160-218 and 743-854, vaccine-associated CD4 TCRs were dominant, and they spanned spike. Just a handful of AZD1222 recipients were seropositive at baseline.

The sequence was collected from an adult who received the AZD1222 COVID-19 vaccine. The gene calls are TRBV4-3 and TRBJ2-1; 8 nucleotides align to TRBD2. Sequenced material: peripheral blood, taken 28 days after the second AZD1222 dose. The CDR3 region is CASSQDLLAVGNEQFF. The DNA of the CDR3 is TGCGCCAGCAGCCAAGATTTACTAGCGGTGGGCAATGAGCAGTTCTTC.